These 9 T cell receptor beta chains originate from one sample sequenced in a study of early T cells in non-severe SARS-CoV-2 infection. TCRdb passed the 5' RACE reads through MiXCR, listing each CDR3 protein once. The sample lists 76,000 or so distinct CDR3 sequences; approximately 10% were seen once. The sequenced sample was whole blood. These receptors were taken from an adult who was a healthcare worker with PCR-confirmed SARS-CoV-2 infection or an uninfected control (not recorded which).

This clonotype has more than one count but fewer than ten. CDR3 in amino acids: CASSSGQGYTGELFF. The CDR3 coding sequence is TGTGCCAGCAGTTCGGGACAGGGGTACACCGGGGAGCTGTTTTTT. The rearrangement joins TRBV7-9 to TRBJ2-2; 10 bases map to TRBD1. In germline, CDR1 is SEHNR, CDR2 FQNEAQ (reference sequence). With 6 bases clipped from V and 3 bases from J, the junction kept 4 bases outside the gene matches. This CDR3 comprises 15 residues.

The chain uses TRBV30 and TRBJ1-5, with unresolved D. The V end lost 1 base, the J end lost 0 bases, and 7 bases lay between the germline ends. There are 14 residues in the CDR3. Germline lookup yields CDR1 GTSNPN and CDR2 SVGIG (reference sequence). The CDR3 nucleotides are TGTGCCTGGAGTGGCGGGTTTAGCAATCAGCCCCAGCATTTT. Translating gives CAWSGGFSNQPQHF.

The rearrangement joins TRBV6-6 to TRBJ2-3; D remains unclear. The CDR3 runs to 16 residues. CDR1 and CDR2 from the germline V gene are MNHNY and SVGAGI (reference sequence). V lost 0 bases to trimming and J lost 0 bases, with 10 bases between them. The CDR3 DNA sequence: TGTGCCAGCAGTTACTCGTTGCGTCCTAGCACAGATACGCAGTATTTT. This gives the protein CASSYSLRPSTDTQYF.

This clonotype was detected many times. The chain is built from TRBV21-1 and TRBJ1-3; the table's D gene call, TRBD1, was not cross checked with the DNA. TRBV21-1 has pseudogene status. The CDR3 has 17 amino acids. The CDR3 here is CASSKGGQASSGNTIYF. The CDR3 bases are TGTGCCAGCAGCAAAGGGGGACAGGCCTCCTCTGGAAACACCATATATTTT.

This clonotype has at least ten counts. The chain couples TRBV6-6 to TRBJ2-1; D is ambiguous. Per the germline V gene, CDR1 is MNHNY and CDR2 is SVGAGI (reference sequence). V shed 6 bases and J shed 6 bases, with 9 bases lying between them. The CDR3 totals 12 residues. The CDR3 DNA reads as TGTGCCAGCAGCCCTACGCCCAATGAGCAGTTCTTC. Its translation is CASSPTPNEQFF.

CDR3 sequence reads: CASSVSDNQPQHF. CDR3 DNA: TGTGCCAGTAGTGTCTCGGATAATCAGCCCCAGCATTTT. The V call is TRBV19, the J call TRBJ1-5, with D uncertain. The CDR3 runs to 13 residues. The ends were cut back, 5 bases at V and 4 bases at J, with 9 bases in the middle. Germline V CDR1 and CDR2: LNHDA, SQIVND (reference sequence).

This clonotype appeared a few times. The chain couples TRBV10-2 to TRBJ1-5; no definite D call. CDR1 WSHSY and CDR2 SAAADI come from the germline V gene. CDR3 length: 16 residues. With 2 bases removed from V and 3 bases from J, the gap between germline ends came to 14 bases. The CDR3 is CASSEIPGDVNQPQHF. The CDR3 coding sequence is TGCGCCAGCAGTGAGATTCCAGGAGACGTCAATCAGCCCCAGCATTTT.

At least ten counts were recorded for this clonotype. This rearrangement joins TRBV12-3 or TRBV12-4 to TRBJ1-1, with 9 bases fitting TRBD1. Trimming removed 7 bases from V and 5 bases from J; junction bases left unmatched: 2. CDR3 size: 12 residues. The CDR3 DNA sequence: TGTGCCAGCAACAGGGGGCTTACTGAAGCTTTCTTT. Protein product: CASNRGLTEAFF.

CDR3 sequence reads: CASSRDGGRGPYTQYF. CDR3 in DNA: TGTGCCAGCAGTCGGGACGGGGGCCGGGGGCCTTATACGCAGTATTTT. V and J are TRBV27 and TRBJ2-3; the D call may be TRBD1 or TRBD2 (6 bases each). This CDR3 has 16 amino acids. V was pared by 5 bases and J by 7 bases, with 22 bases between. Germline assignment: CDR1 MNHEY and CDR2 SMNVEV (reference sequence).